What follows are 14 T cell receptor beta chains derived from one specimen sequenced in a study of cytomegalovirus exposure and HLA in healthy donors. A multiplex PCR was run with 60 Vbeta primers and 13 Jbeta primers. Sequencing used immunoSEQ multiplex PCR; TCRdb keeps in-frame clones, though not all of them. There are some 150,000 clones in the sample; roughly 85% occur only once, and 0.95% to 1.5% lies in the top ten. The material sequenced was PBMCs. These TCRs come from a woman in her forties or fifties in good health and CMV-seronegative.

V is TRBV27 and J is TRBJ1-2; no definite D call. V dropped 4 bases and J dropped 5 bases, with 11 bases sitting between them. This CDR3 region has 13 residues. Germline-derived CDR1 and CDR2 are MNHEY and SMNVEV (reference sequence). CDR3 in DNA: TGTGCCAGCAGTTCCCCGGGGAGGTATGGCTACACCTTC. Translated, it gives CASSSPGRYGYTF.

The chain recombines TRBV4-3 with TRBJ1-2, with TRBD1 identical over 10 bases. The junction had 11 bases not matched to a gene; V was cut back by 4 bases and J by 3 bases. Germline V gene sequence: CDR1 LGHNA, CDR2 YSLEER. This CDR3 contains 17 residues. CDR3 nucleotides: TGCGCCAGCAGCCCCGTGGTGGGGACAGGGGCGGACTATGGCTACACCTTC. Protein sequence: CASSPVVGTGADYGYTF.

This clone has just a few counts. J is TRBJ2-1 and V is TRBV4-2; possibly TRBD2 for D (6 bases). The CDR3 sequence is 18 residues long. CDR1 is LGHNA and CDR2 is YNFKEQ in the germline V gene. Trimming removed 0 bases at V and 0 bases at J, with 15 bases between. CDR3 nucleotide sequence: TGTGCCAGCAGCCAAGATCTGGGCGGGACCAGCTCCTACAATGAGCAGTTCTTC. Its protein is CASSQDLGGTSSYNEQFF.

The CDR3 loop reads CASRGILGQGVNEQFF. CDR3 bases: TGTGCCAGCAGGGGGATACTGGGACAGGGGGTGAATGAGCAGTTCTTC. The chain is built from TRBV28 and TRBJ2-1, with 11 bases fitting TRBD1. The CDR3 contains 16 residues. The junction had 11 bases not matched to a gene; V was cut back by 6 bases and J by 7 bases. From germline, CDR1 is MDHEN and CDR2 SYDVKM.

The V gene is TRBV7-8, the J gene TRBJ2-5, with TRBD2 identical over 10 bases. The trim removed 5 bases at V and 4 bases at J, leaving 7 bases unmatched. The CDR3 consists of 15 residues. Germline V lookup: CDR1 SGHVS, CDR2 FQNEAQ. The CDR3 DNA follows: TGTGCCAGCAGCACACGTTGGACTAGCGGAGAGACCCAGTACTTC. Translating it yields CASSTRWTSGETQYF. Full variable domain (remainder filled in from reference TRBV7-8 and TRBJ2-5): GAGVSQSPRYKVAKRGQDVALRCDPISGHVSLFWYQQALGQGPEFLTYFQNEAQLDKSGLPSDRFFAERPEGSVSTLKIQRTQQEDSAVYLCASSTRWTSGETQYFGPGTRLLVL.

The rearrangement uses TRBV11-2 and TRBJ2-1; 8 bases are a match to TRBD2. The CDR3 totals 11 residues. Germline-derived CDR1 and CDR2 are SGHAT and FQNNGV. The junction had 6 bases not matched to a gene; V was cut back by 5 bases and J by 15 bases. CDR3 residues: CASSTGTRGFF. CDR3 bases: TGTGCCAGCAGCACGGGGACTAGGGGGTTCTTC. Together with reference TRBV11-2 and TRBJ2-1, the CDR3 gives the full variable domain: EAGVAQSPRYKIIEKRQSVAFWCNPISGHATLYWYQQILGQGPKLLIQFQNNGVVDDSQLPKDRFSAERLKGVDSTLKIQPAKLEDSAVYLCASSTGTRGFFGPGTRLTVL.

J is TRBJ2-5 and V is TRBV7-9, with 14 bases matching TRBD2. The CDR3 consists of 18 residues. Germline lookup yields CDR1 SEHNR and CDR2 FQNEAQ (reference sequence). Trimming cost V 4 bases and J 1 base; bases outside gene matches: 8. The chain's CDR3 is CASSSRLAGGPTQETQYF. CDR3 sequence (DNA): TGTGCCAGCAGCTCGCGACTAGCGGGAGGGCCTACCCAAGAGACCCAGTACTTC.

The rearrangement links TRBV4-3 to TRBJ1-3; 8 bases are shared with TRBD1. Germline V gene data show CDR1 as LGHNA and CDR2 as YSLEER. The length of the CDR3 is 16 residues. The J segment lost 1 base and the V segment lost 4 bases, leaving 6 bases of the junction unmatched. CDR3 DNA sequence: TGCGCCAGCAGCCCTTCAGACAGGGGTTCTGGAAACACCATATATTTT. Its protein product is CASSPSDRGSGNTIYF.

This clone was detected once. The J gene is TRBJ1-2, the V gene TRBV5-1; 7 positions agree with TRBD1. Losses at the gene ends were 0 bases for V and 10 bases for J; bases not matched to a gene: 18. Germline V gene data show CDR1 as SGHRS and CDR2 as YFSETQ. The CDR3 runs to 17 residues. The CDR3 here is CASSLGLLGTAQRDYTF. CDR3 coding DNA: TGCGCCAGCAGCTTGGGATTATTAGGGACAGCCCAGAGGGACTACACCTTC.

The chain joins TRBV5-5 to TRBJ2-5, with D tentatively TRBD2 (6 bases). Trimming left V 4 bases short and J 5 bases short, with 24 bases between. The CDR3 runs to 17 residues. Per germline, CDR1 SGHKS and CDR2 YYEKEE (reference sequence). CDR3 DNA: TGTGCCAGCAGCGGGTCGAGGGTTTTCGGGGGACGCGAGACCCAGTACTTC. Encoded protein: CASSGSRVFGGRETQYF.

This rearrangement joins TRBV7-9 to TRBJ2-7; no clear D gene. This CDR3 has 13 residues. Germline V gene data show CDR1 as SEHNR and CDR2 as FQNEAQ (reference sequence). V was pared by 0 bases and J by 5 bases, with 8 bases between. CDR3 coding DNA: TGTGCCAGCAGCTTAGCAGCTGCGGACGAGCAGTACTTC. Translated: CASSLAAADEQYF.

This chain joins TRBV19 and TRBJ1-1; D is undetermined. Per the germline V gene, CDR1 is LNHDA and CDR2 is SQIVND (reference sequence). The CDR3 has 13 amino acids. V lost 2 bases to trimming and J lost 4 bases, with 8 bases between them. CDR3 in amino acids: CASSIWESTEAFF. Here the CDR3 DNA reads TGTGCCAGTAGTATATGGGAGAGCACTGAAGCTTTCTTT.

The J gene is TRBJ1-4, the V gene TRBV7-9; 8 positions agree with TRBD1. The CDR3 loop spans 15 amino acids. Germline V gives CDR1 SEHNR, CDR2 FQNEAQ (reference sequence). Losses at the gene ends were 5 bases for V and 3 bases for J; bases not matched to a gene: 5. The DNA of the CDR3 is TGTGCCAGCAGCGGACAGGGAGGGTCTAATGAAAAACTGTTTTTT. Its protein product is CASSGQGGSNEKLFF.

Comment on this clone: Different DNA sequences within this sample yield the same CDR3. The V call is TRBV18, the J call TRBJ1-1; D possibly corresponds to TRBD1 (6 bases). Trimming shortened V by 4 bases and J by 8 bases, and 26 bases separated the two germline ends. CDR1 is KGHSH, CDR2 LQKENI, per germline. This CDR3 has 17 amino acids. The CDR3 sequence is CASSRGQILTGLMEAFF. The CDR3 nucleotides are TGTGCCAGCTCACGCGGACAGATCCTAACCGGGTTAATGGAAGCTTTCTTT.